One and the same sample provided the 8 T cell receptor beta chains below, sequenced in a study of OX40 agonist ivuxolimab in advanced cancers. Using immunoSEQ multiplex PCR, the repertoire was profiled, and TCRdb retains in-frame clones only, with some absent. Of 80,000 or so clones in the sample, about 82% were seen once. This specimen consisted of CD4+ or CD8+ T cells sorted from blood, obtained in a trial of the OX40 agonist ivuxolimab. All receptors derive from an adult with an advanced solid tumor such as melanoma, head and neck, liver or kidney cancer.

The gene calls are TRBV27 and TRBJ2-7, with D unresolved. The V and J ends lost 4 bases and 3 bases respectively, with 13 bases between them. Per germline, CDR1 MNHEY and CDR2 SMNVEV (reference sequence). The CDR3 spans 14 residues. CDR3 nucleotides: TGTGCCAGCAGTTCCCTGTTCCCCCTCTACGAGCAGTACTTC. It yields the protein CASSSLFPLYEQYF.

On this clone itself: Within the sample, other DNA sequences also encode this same CDR3. This chain uses TRBV9 with TRBJ2-3; D remains unclear. Trimming removed 0 bases at V and 3 bases at J, with 5 bases between. In germline, CDR1 is SGDLS, CDR2 YYNGEE. The CDR3 is made up of 13 amino acids. CDR3 DNA: TGTGCCAGCAGCGTAGTTAGAACAGATACGCAGTATTTT. It codes for CASSVVRTDTQYF. The full variable domain, completed using reference TRBV9 and TRBJ2-3, is DSGVTQTPKHLITATGQRVTLRCSPRSGDLSVYWYQQSLDQGLQFLIQYYNGEERAKGNILERFSAQQFPDLHSELNLSSLELGDSALYFCASSVVRTDTQYFGPGTRLTVL.

V gene TRBV28 combines with J gene TRBJ2-2; D not resolved. V dropped 3 bases and J dropped 4 bases, with 9 bases sitting between them. The length of the CDR3 is 14 residues. The germline CDR1 and CDR2 sequences are MDHEN and SYDVKM. The CDR3 spells CASSFTLGTGELFF. The DNA for the CDR3 is TGTGCCAGCAGTTTTACGCTGGGCACCGGGGAGCTGTTTTTT.

As DNA, the CDR3 is TGCAGCGTTGAAGACAGGGGACTTCTCTATGGCTACACCTTC. This codes for CSVEDRGLLYGYTF. V and J are TRBV29-1 and TRBJ1-2; TRBD1 might be the D (6 bases). The V and J ends lost 0 bases and 4 bases respectively, with 12 bases between them. Per the germline V gene, CDR1 is SQVTM and CDR2 is ANQGSEA. The CDR3 runs to 14 residues.

The CDR3 protein is CASNQGANTGELFF. The CDR3 DNA sequence: TGTGCCAGTAATCAGGGGGCAAACACCGGGGAGCTGTTTTTT. The chain uses TRBV7-2 and TRBJ2-2, with 8 bases that match TRBD1. This CDR3 spans 14 amino acids. Germline-derived CDR1 and CDR2 are SGHTA and FQGNSA. V lost 9 bases and J lost 2; bases outside the gene matches: 5.

The V and J genes are TRBV4-1 and TRBJ2-1; 7 bases are a match to TRBD2. Germline assignment: CDR1 MGHRA and CDR2 YSYEKL. This CDR3 is 16 amino acids long. V dropped 0 bases and J dropped 5; count of bases not matched to a gene: 7. CDR3 protein: CASSQDPSRGDNEQFF. CDR3 sequence (DNA): TGCGCCAGCAGCCAAGATCCTAGCCGGGGGGACAATGAGCAGTTCTTC.

The rearrangement links TRBV10-1 to TRBJ2-1; D is possibly TRBD2 (6 bases). Per germline, CDR1 WNHNN and CDR2 SYGVQD (reference sequence). The CDR3 sequence is 14 residues long. V gave up 10 bases and J gave up 0 bases, with 13 bases separating them. The CDR3 region has the DNA TGCGCCACCCCCAGCGGGTTCTCCTACAATGAGCAGTTCTTC. This translates into CATPSGFSYNEQFF.

This chain joins TRBV27 and TRBJ2-1, with 7 bases identical to TRBD2. The CDR3 spans 15 residues. CDR1 and CDR2 (germline): MNHEY, SMNVEV (reference sequence). Germline trimming cut 6 bases from V and 8 bases from J; bases unmatched to any gene: 13. CDR3: CASSRSGEIRDEQFF. CDR3 coding DNA: TGTGCCAGCAGCCGAAGCGGGGAGATCCGAGATGAGCAGTTCTTC.